These 23 T cell receptor beta chains originate from one sample sequenced in a study of shared clonotypes between healthy human individuals. Clones were read by immunoSEQ multiplex PCR, and TCRdb kept only the in-frame ones, dropping some. The data hold about 1 million clones, with about 77% observed a single time. The sample was memory CD4+ T cells sorted from blood. The subset here: CD45RA-negative fraction. Receptors were obtained from a man younger than 35 in good health.

V gene TRBV19 combines with J gene TRBJ1-5; weak D call: TRBD1 (5 bases). Matching the DNA end better, TRBJ2-3 makes the J call doubtful. The CDR3 extends over 15 amino acids. The germline CDR1 and CDR2 sequences are LNHDA and SQIVND (reference sequence). As DNA, the CDR3 is TGTGCCAGTAGTTCCCAGGGTGCCGGCAATCAGCCCCAGTATTTT. Translating gives CASSSQGAGNQPQYF.

To note about this clone: Other DNA sequences in the same sample also yield this CDR3. The chain joins TRBV29-1 to TRBJ2-7; no firm D call. CDR1 and CDR2 (germline): SQVTM, ANQGSEA. Trimming removed 5 bases from V and 2 bases from J, with 10 bases in between. The CDR3 covers 12 residues. The chain's CDR3 is CSVSLGAYEQYF. The CDR3, as DNA: TGCAGCGTTTCTCTAGGAGCCTACGAGCAGTACTTC.

The rearrangement links TRBV5-8 to TRBJ1-2; 8 positions match TRBD1. Germline V CDR1 and CDR2: SGHTS, YDEGEE. The CDR3 is 16 residues long. V dropped 2 bases and J dropped 1; count of bases not matched to a gene: 7. The CDR3 spells CASSFLQGGLNYGYTF. The CDR3 DNA reads TGTGCCAGCAGCTTCTTACAGGGGGGTCTTAACTATGGCTACACCTTC.

The gene calls are TRBV6-1 and TRBJ2-1; D is ambiguous. Deletions cut 3 bases from V and 0 bases from J, with 21 bases between. The CDR3 totals 19 residues. CDR1 and CDR2 (germline): MNHNS, SASEGT. CDR3 coding DNA: TGTGCCAGCAGTGATAAGGAAGTTCGGCGGTGGAGCTCCTACAATGAGCAGTTCTTC. This translates into CASSDKEVRRWSSYNEQFF.

This chain links TRBV18 with TRBJ1-5; no clear D gene. The V and J ends lost 6 bases and 2 bases respectively, with 11 bases between them. This CDR3 spans 14 amino acids. Looked up from germline, CDR1 is KGHSH and CDR2 is LQKENI. CDR3 in amino acids: CASSESGRNQPQHF. As DNA, the CDR3 is TGTGCCAGCTCTGAATCGGGCCGCAATCAGCCCCAGCATTTT.

The genes are TRBV6-6 and TRBJ2-7; D may match TRBD1 or TRBD2 (6 bases each). CDR1 and CDR2 (germline): MNHNY, SVGAGI (reference sequence). This CDR3 is built from 13 residues. V was shortened by 2 bases and J by 2 bases, with 7 bases between the two germline ends. The CDR3, as DNA: TGTGCCAGCAGTTACGGGGGGCCCTACGAGCAGTACTTC. Translating gives CASSYGGPYEQYF.

The chain combines TRBV7-2 with TRBJ2-1; D is uncertain. The V end lost 2 bases, the J end lost 4 bases, and 12 bases lay between the germline ends. The germline gives CDR1 SGHTA, CDR2 FQGNSA. The CDR3 is made up of 15 amino acids. This CDR3 is CASSLWSEPYNEQFF. CDR3 DNA sequence: TGTGCCAGCAGCTTATGGTCAGAACCTTACAATGAGCAGTTCTTC.

This chain uses TRBV30 with TRBJ2-3, with 8 bases lining up with TRBD2. CDR1 is GTSNPN and CDR2 is SVGIG in the germline V gene (reference sequence). CDR3 length: 14 residues. V trimming: 3 bases; J trimming: 5 bases; junction bases outside the gene matches: 7. The CDR3 DNA is TGTGCCTGGAGAGTAGCGGGGAGTGTAGATACGCAGTATTTT. Encoded protein: CAWRVAGSVDTQYF.

The CDR3 sequence is CASSRGLQETQYF. In DNA, the CDR3 is TGTGCCAGCAGCCGAGGGCTCCAAGAGACCCAGTACTTC. The rearrangement links TRBV11-2 to TRBJ2-5, with D possibly matching TRBD2 (5 bases). CDR1 and CDR2 (germline): SGHAT, FQNNGV. CDR3 length: 13 residues. Trimming stripped 5 bases from V and 1 base from J, with 8 bases between.

The chain has TRBV2 and TRBJ1-5, with D perhaps TRBD1 (5 bases). V dropped 7 bases and J dropped 5 bases, with 15 bases sitting between them. CDR1 is SNHLY, CDR2 FYNNEI, per germline. The CDR3 consists of 14 residues. The CDR3 DNA follows: TGTGCCAGCACCCGTTCAGGGACGGATCAGCCCCAGCATTTT. This translates into CASTRSGTDQPQHF.

The chain links TRBV6-4 to TRBJ1-6, with no clear D. Germline-derived CDR1 and CDR2 are MRHNA and SNTAGT. V was trimmed by 0 bases and J by 7 bases, leaving 4 bases between them. The CDR3 loop spans 13 amino acids. This CDR3 is CASSDSENSPLHF. The CDR3 DNA is TGTGCCAGCAGTGACTCTGAGAATTCACCCCTCCACTTT.

The rearrangement uses TRBV30 and TRBJ1-1; D not certain. Germline V gives CDR1 GTSNPN, CDR2 SVGIG (reference sequence). The length of the CDR3 is 11 residues. V dropped 5 bases and J dropped 4 bases, with 8 bases sitting between them. The CDR3, as DNA: TGTGCCTGGGGGGTGGTCACTGAAGCTTTCTTT. Translation gives CAWGVVTEAFF.

This sequence joins TRBV11-2 and TRBJ2-7; TRBD2 might be the D (6 bases). This CDR3 contains 15 residues. Trimming took off 5 bases at V and 4 bases at J, with 18 bases between the two ends. Germline V lookup: CDR1 SGHAT, CDR2 FQNNGV. The CDR3 DNA follows: TGTGCCAGCAGCCTACGGTTAGGCGGGGTGTACGAGCAGTACTTC. As protein: CASSLRLGGVYEQYF. The full variable domain, its missing parts supplied by reference TRBV11-2 and TRBJ2-7, is EAGVAQSPRYKIIEKRQSVAFWCNPISGHATLYWYQQILGQGPKLLIQFQNNGVVDDSQLPKDRFSAERLKGVDSTLKIQPAKLEDSAVYLCASSLRLGGVYEQYFGPGTRLTVT.

V usage is TRBV2 and J usage is TRBJ2-4; no clear D. CDR3 length: 14 amino acids. Trimming pared 1 base from V and 0 bases from J, leaving 4 bases between. Germline CDR1 SNHLY, CDR2 FYNNEI. Here the CDR3 reads CASSEELAKNIQYF. For the CDR3, the DNA is TGTGCCAGCAGTGAAGAATTAGCCAAAAACATTCAGTACTTC.

J is TRBJ1-1 and V is TRBV6-5, with 10 positions matching TRBD1. From germline, CDR1 is MNHEY and CDR2 SVGAGI. V shed 7 bases, J shed 0 bases, and the junction held 5 bases outside the gene matches. The CDR3 has 15 residues. The CDR3 DNA reads as TGTGCCAGCACGGGACAGGGGCCCTTGAACACTGAAGCTTTCTTT. This sequence encodes CASTGQGPLNTEAFF.

The chain uses TRBV28 and TRBJ2-7, with no clear D. CDR1 and CDR2 (germline): MDHEN, SYDVKM. The CDR3 has 15 residues. V was clipped by 5 bases and J by 1 base, with 15 bases between them. The CDR3 is CASSPDWSLSYEQYF. The CDR3 bases are TGTGCCAGCAGTCCAGACTGGTCCTTGTCCTACGAGCAGTACTTC.

The table lists this clone with a count of one. The chain links TRBV6-5 to TRBJ2-1; 12 nucleotides agree with TRBD2. This CDR3 has 15 residues. Trimming took 6 bases from V and 8 from J; bases not matched to a gene: 8. Per the germline V gene, CDR1 is MNHEY and CDR2 is SVGAGI. CDR3 coding DNA: TGTGCCAGCAGAGCGACTAGCGGGAGTTTCTATGAGCAGTTCTTC. It specifies CASRATSGSFYEQFF.

The chain links TRBV10-3 to TRBJ2-7; D is unresolved. The CDR3 runs 16 residues. V was pared by 2 bases and J by 0 bases, with 14 bases between. Germline CDR1 and CDR2: ENHRY and SYGVKD. The CDR3: CAISEPVSGTSYEQYF. DNA for the CDR3: TGTGCCATCAGTGAGCCCGTCAGTGGAACCTCCTACGAGCAGTACTTC.

Concerning this clone itself: Distinct nucleotide sequences in the sample also encode this CDR3. The V and J genes are TRBV30 and TRBJ2-6; D is unresolved. Trimming took off 5 bases at V and 2 bases at J, with 4 bases between the two ends. Germline CDR1 reads GTSNPN; CDR2 reads SVGIG (reference sequence). The CDR3 loop spans 12 amino acids. CDR3 protein: CAWSAGANVLTF. The CDR3 DNA follows: TGTGCCTGGTCGGCTGGGGCCAACGTCCTGACTTTC.

The V call is TRBV27, the J call TRBJ2-2; 13 bases align to TRBD2. CDR1 MNHEY and CDR2 SMNVEV come from the germline V gene (reference sequence). This CDR3 contains 18 residues. V gave up 4 bases and J gave up 4 bases; unmatched junction bases: 9. The CDR3, as DNA: TGTGCCAGCAGTTCCCCCGGGACTAGCGGGGCAAGCACCGGGGAGCTGTTTTTT. It yields the protein CASSSPGTSGASTGELFF.

The chain joins TRBV29-1 to TRBJ2-7; D tentatively reads TRBD1 or TRBD2 (6 bases each). The germline V and J ends were trimmed by 4 bases and 2 bases, with 9 bases remaining between them. CDR1 is SQVTM, CDR2 ANQGSEA, per germline. The CDR3 contains 12 residues. This CDR3 reads CSVVRGAYEQYF. The CDR3 coding sequence is TGCAGCGTTGTGAGGGGGGCCTACGAGCAGTACTTC.

The CDR3 DNA follows: TGTGCCAGCTCACAACTAGCGGGAGTAACAGATACGCAGTATTTT. Translation gives CASSQLAGVTDTQYF. This chain uses TRBV18 with TRBJ2-3, with TRBD2 matching 11 bases. The V gene's germline CDR1 is KGHSH and CDR2 LQKENI. The V and J ends lost 4 bases and 3 bases, in that order; junction bases with no gene match: 3. This CDR3 contains 15 residues.

This clone was detected once. The chain couples TRBV30 to TRBJ2-2; maybe TRBD1 (6 bases). V gave up 5 bases and J gave up 2 bases, with 12 bases separating them. Looked up from germline, CDR1 is GTSNPN and CDR2 is SVGIG (reference sequence). The CDR3 sequence is 14 residues long. CDR3 DNA sequence: TGTGCCTGGGGCCGACAGGCCAACACCGGGGAGCTGTTTTTT. Encoded protein: CAWGRQANTGELFF.